These 6 T cell receptor beta chains were sequenced from one sample in a study of cytomegalovirus exposure and HLA in healthy donors. Use of 60 Vbeta and 13 Jbeta primers characterized the PCR. Produced via immunoSEQ multiplex PCR; TCRdb's table is partial and in-frame only. The sample records 150,000 to 200,000 clones, over 60% being singletons. Sequencing was carried out using PBMCs. The receptor source for this set is a male donor in good health and CMV-seronegative.

The rearrangement joins TRBV5-1 to TRBJ2-3; a possible D gene is TRBD1 (5 bases). Germline V gene sequence: CDR1 SGHRS, CDR2 YFSETQ. The CDR3 is 14 residues long. Trimming shortened V by 0 bases and J by 1 base, and 6 bases separated the two germline ends. The CDR3 coding sequence is TGCGCCAGCAGCTTGGAAGGGGGCACAGATACGCAGTATTTT. Protein product: CASSLEGGTDTQYF.

The gene calls are TRBV2 and TRBJ2-4, with 7 bases aligning to TRBD1. The CDR3 has 16 amino acids. Germline V gene sequence: CDR1 SNHLY, CDR2 FYNNEI. J was trimmed by 8 bases and V by 1 base; bases with no gene match: 11. CDR3 sequence: CASSEGWGIGGYIQYF. For the CDR3, the DNA is TGTGCCAGCAGTGAAGGTTGGGGGATAGGGGGCTACATTCAGTACTTC.

This clone was observed a handful of times. This chain joins TRBV30 and TRBJ2-1; tentative D call: TRBD2 (7 bases). V was cut by 2 bases and J by 8 bases, with 13 bases left in between. CDR1 GTSNPN and CDR2 SVGIG come from the germline V gene (reference sequence). The CDR3 covers 13 residues. CDR3 DNA sequence: TGTGCCTGGAGTTTGACGGGGGGCTATGAGCAGTTCTTC. This gives the protein CAWSLTGGYEQFF.

The chain carries TRBV19 and TRBJ2-7; 12 bases are a match to TRBD2. V lost 6 bases and J lost 3; bases outside the gene matches: 12. The CDR3 is 17 amino acids. Per the germline V gene, CDR1 is LNHDA and CDR2 is SQIVND (reference sequence). CDR3 protein: CASRTSGRETGGYEQYF. The CDR3 DNA follows: TGTGCCAGTAGGACTAGCGGGAGAGAGACGGGGGGCTACGAGCAGTACTTC.

This clone has more than one count but fewer than ten. This chain uses TRBV5-1 with TRBJ2-7; possible D gene TRBD2, 7 bases. Germline-derived CDR1 and CDR2 are SGHRS and YFSETQ. The CDR3 covers 15 residues. V dropped 6 bases and J dropped 2 bases, with 18 bases sitting between them. The CDR3, as DNA: TGCGCCAGCACTAGAGGGGGGGAAGGGGCCTACGAGCAGTACTTC. It is translated as CASTRGGEGAYEQYF.

The genes are TRBV29-1 and TRBJ1-2; D is unclear. The CDR3 is made up of 14 amino acids. Germline lookup yields CDR1 SQVTM and CDR2 ANQGSEA. Deletions cut 6 bases from V and 2 bases from J, with 16 bases between. CDR3 coding DNA: TGCAGCGTCTCTCTGCAGACGGGGAACTATGGCTACACCTTC. Protein sequence: CSVSLQTGNYGYTF.